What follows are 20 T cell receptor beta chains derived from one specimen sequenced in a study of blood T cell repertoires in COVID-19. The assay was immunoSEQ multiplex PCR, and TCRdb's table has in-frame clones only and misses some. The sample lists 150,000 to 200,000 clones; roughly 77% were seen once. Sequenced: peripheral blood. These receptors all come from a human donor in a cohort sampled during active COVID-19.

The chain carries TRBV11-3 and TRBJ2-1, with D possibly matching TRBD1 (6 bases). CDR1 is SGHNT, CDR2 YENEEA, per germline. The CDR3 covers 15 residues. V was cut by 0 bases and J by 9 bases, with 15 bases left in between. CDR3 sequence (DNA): TGTGCCAGCAGCTTAGAGTTGGGGGCCCGTGGTGAGCAGTTCTTC. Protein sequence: CASSLELGARGEQFF.

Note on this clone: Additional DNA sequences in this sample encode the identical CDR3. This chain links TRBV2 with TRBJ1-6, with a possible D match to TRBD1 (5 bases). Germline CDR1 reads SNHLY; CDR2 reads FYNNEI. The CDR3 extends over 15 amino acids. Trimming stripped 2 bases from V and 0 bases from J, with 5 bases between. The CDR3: CASSEQGSYNSPLHF. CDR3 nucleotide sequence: TGTGCCAGCAGTGAACAGGGCTCCTATAATTCACCCCTCCACTTT.

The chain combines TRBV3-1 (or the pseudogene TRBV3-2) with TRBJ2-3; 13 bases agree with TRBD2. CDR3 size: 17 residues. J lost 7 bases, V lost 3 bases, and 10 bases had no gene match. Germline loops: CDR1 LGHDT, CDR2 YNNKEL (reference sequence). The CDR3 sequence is CASSHLTSGGSGNTQYF. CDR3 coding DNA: TGTGCCAGCAGCCACTTGACTAGCGGGGGGTCGGGGAATACGCAGTATTTT.

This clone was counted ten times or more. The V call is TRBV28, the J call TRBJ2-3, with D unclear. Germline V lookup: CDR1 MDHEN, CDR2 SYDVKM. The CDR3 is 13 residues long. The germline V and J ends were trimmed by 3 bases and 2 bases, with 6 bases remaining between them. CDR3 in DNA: TGTGCCAGCAGTTTGCAGATCACAGATACGCAGTATTTT. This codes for CASSLQITDTQYF.

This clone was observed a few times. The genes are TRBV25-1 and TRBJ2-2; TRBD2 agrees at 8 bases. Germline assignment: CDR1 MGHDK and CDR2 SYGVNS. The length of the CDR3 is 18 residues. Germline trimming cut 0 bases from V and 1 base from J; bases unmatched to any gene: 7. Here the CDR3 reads CASSEYPGSGMNTGELFF. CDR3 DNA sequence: TGTGCCAGCAGTGAATACCCCGGTAGCGGGATGAACACCGGGGAGCTGTTTTTT.

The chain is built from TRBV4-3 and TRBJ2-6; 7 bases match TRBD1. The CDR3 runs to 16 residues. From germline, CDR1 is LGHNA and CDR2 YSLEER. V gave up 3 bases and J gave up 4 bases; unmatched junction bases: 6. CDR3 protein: CASSHITGVGANVLTF. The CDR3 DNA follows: TGCGCCAGCAGCCATATAACAGGGGTAGGGGCCAACGTCCTGACTTTC.

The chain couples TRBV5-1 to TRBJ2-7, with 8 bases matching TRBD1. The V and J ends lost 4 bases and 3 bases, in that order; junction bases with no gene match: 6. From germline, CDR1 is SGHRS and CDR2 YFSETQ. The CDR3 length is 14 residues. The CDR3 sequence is CASSPRDRNYEQYF. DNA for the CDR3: TGCGCCAGCAGCCCCCGGGACAGGAACTACGAGCAGTACTTC.

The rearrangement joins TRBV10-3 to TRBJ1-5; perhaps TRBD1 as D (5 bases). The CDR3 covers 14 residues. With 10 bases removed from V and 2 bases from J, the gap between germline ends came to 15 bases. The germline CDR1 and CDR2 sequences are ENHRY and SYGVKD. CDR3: CATAGPQGNQPQHF. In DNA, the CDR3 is TGTGCCACCGCGGGACCCCAAGGCAATCAGCCCCAGCATTTT.

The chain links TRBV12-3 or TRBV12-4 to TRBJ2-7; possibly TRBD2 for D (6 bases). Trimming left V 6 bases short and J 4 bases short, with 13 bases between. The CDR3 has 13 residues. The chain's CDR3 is CASRGKGGYEQYF. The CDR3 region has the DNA TGTGCCAGCAGGGGGAAGGGAGGATACGAGCAGTACTTC.

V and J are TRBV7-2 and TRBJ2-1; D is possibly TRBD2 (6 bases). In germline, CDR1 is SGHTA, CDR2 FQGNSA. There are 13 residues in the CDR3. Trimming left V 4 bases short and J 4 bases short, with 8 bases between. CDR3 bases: TGTGCCAGCAGCTCGGGACTTTACAATGAGCAGTTCTTC. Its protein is CASSSGLYNEQFF. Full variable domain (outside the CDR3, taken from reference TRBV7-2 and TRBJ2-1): GAGVSQSPSNKVTEKGKDVELRCDPISGHTALYWYRQSLGQGLEFLIYFQGNSAPDKSGLPSDRFSAERTGGSVSTLTIQRTQQEDSAVYLCASSSGLYNEQFFGPGTRLTVL.

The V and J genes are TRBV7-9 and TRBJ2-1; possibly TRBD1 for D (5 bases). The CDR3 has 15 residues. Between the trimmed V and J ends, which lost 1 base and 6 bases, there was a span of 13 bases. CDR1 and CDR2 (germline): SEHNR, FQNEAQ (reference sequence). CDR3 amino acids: CASSLDLGPGNEQFF. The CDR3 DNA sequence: TGTGCCAGCAGCTTAGATTTGGGGCCTGGCAATGAGCAGTTCTTC. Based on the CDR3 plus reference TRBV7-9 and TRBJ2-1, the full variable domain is DTGVSQNPRHKITKRGQNVTFRCDPISEHNRLYWYRQTLGQGPEFLTYFQNEAQLEKSRLLSDRFSAERPKGSFSTLEIQRTEQGDSAMYLCASSLDLGPGNEQFFGPGTRLTVL.

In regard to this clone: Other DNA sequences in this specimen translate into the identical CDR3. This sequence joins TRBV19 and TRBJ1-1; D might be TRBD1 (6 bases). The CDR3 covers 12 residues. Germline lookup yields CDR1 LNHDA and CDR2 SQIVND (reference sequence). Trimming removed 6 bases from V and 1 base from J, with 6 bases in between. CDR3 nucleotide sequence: TGTGCCAGTAGGACAGGGAACACTGAAGCTTTCTTT. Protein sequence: CASRTGNTEAFF.

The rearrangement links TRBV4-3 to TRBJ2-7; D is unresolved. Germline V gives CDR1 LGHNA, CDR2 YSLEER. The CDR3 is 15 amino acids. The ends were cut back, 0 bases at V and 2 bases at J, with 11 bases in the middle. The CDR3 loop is CASSQEAILTYEQYF. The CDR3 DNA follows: TGCGCCAGCAGCCAAGAGGCCATATTAACCTACGAGCAGTACTTC.

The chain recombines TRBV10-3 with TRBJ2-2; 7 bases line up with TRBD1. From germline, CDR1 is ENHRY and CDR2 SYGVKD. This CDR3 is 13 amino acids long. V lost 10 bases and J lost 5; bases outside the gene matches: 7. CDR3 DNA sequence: TGTGCCAGTAGACAGGGTGTAACCGGGGAGCTGTTTTTT. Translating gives CASRQGVTGELFF.

CDR3 region: CASSYGVGGNTIYF. The CDR3 DNA follows: TGTGCCAGCAGCTACGGAGTTGGGGGAAACACCATATATTTT. The chain recombines TRBV9 with TRBJ1-3, with unresolved D. Per the germline V gene, CDR1 is SGDLS and CDR2 is YYNGEE. CDR3 size: 14 residues. Trimming removed 4 bases at V and 4 bases at J, with 12 bases between.

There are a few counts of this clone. The CDR3 sequence is CASSLWYRERGGYTF. CDR3 DNA: TGTGCCAGCAGTTTATGGTACAGGGAAAGGGGAGGCTACACCTTC. J is TRBJ1-2 and V is TRBV27, with D perhaps TRBD1 (6 bases). Trimming cost V 1 base and J 8 bases, with 17 bases left between them. This CDR3 contains 15 residues. CDR1 MNHEY and CDR2 SMNVEV come from the germline V gene (reference sequence).

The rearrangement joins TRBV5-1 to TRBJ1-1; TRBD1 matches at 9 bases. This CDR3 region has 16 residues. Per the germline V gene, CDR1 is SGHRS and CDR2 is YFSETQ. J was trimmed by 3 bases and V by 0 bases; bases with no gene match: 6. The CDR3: CASSLGTGVRDTEAFF. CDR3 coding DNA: TGCGCCAGCAGCTTGGGGACAGGGGTCAGGGACACTGAAGCTTTCTTT.

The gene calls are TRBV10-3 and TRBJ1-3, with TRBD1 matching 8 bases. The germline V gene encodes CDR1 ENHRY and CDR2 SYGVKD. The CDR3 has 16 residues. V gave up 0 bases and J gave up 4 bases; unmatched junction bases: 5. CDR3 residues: CAISESVGQGGNTIYF. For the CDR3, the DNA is TGTGCCATCAGTGAGTCGGTAGGACAGGGAGGAAACACCATATATTTT.

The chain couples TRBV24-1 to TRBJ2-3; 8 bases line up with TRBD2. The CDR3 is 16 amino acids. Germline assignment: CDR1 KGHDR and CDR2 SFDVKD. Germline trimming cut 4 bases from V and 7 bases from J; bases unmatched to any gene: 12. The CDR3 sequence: CATSDPRGDLMHTQYF. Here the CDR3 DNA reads TGTGCCACCAGTGACCCGCGGGGGGACTTAATGCATACGCAGTATTTT.

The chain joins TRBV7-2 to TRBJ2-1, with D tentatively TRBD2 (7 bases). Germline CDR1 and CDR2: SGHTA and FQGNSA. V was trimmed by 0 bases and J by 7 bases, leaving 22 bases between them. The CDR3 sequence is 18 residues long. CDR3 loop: CASSLAFGAGAARNEQFF. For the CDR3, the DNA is TGTGCCAGCAGCTTAGCGTTTGGTGCGGGGGCCGCTAGGAATGAGCAGTTCTTC. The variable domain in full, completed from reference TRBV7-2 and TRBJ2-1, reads GAGVSQSPSNKVTEKGKDVELRCDPISGHTALYWYRQSLGQGLEFLIYFQGNSAPDKSGLPSDRFSAERTGGSVSTLTIQRTQQEDSAVYLCASSLAFGAGAARNEQFFGPGTRLTVL.